Each of the 8 T cell receptor beta chains below was sequenced from the same sample in a study of T cells in Graves' hyperthyroidism and ophthalmopathy. The TCR beta CDR3 regions underwent amplification using RNA transcripts as the source. When the TCR CDR3 underwent first-round RT-PCR, the HTBI primer set was used. TCRdb used MiXCR to reprocess the multiplex PCR reads, holding one entry per CDR3 protein. The sample has roughly 640,000 distinct CDR3 sequences, about 16% seen once; the top ten hold roughly 3%. Sequencing was performed on blood. The receptors come from a woman in her thirties or forties with Graves' ophthalmopathy.

The chain combines TRBV6-2 or TRBV6-3 with TRBJ2-1; 12 nucleotides align to TRBD2. CDR3 length equals 18 residues. The ends lost 0 bases at V and 8 bases at J; junction bases unmatched: 11. CDR1 MNHEY and CDR2 SVGEGT come from the germline V gene. The CDR3 nucleotides read TGTGCCAGCAGTTACTCGAGGTGGGCTAGCGGGGGGGCCCATGAGCAGTTCTTC. Encoded protein: CASSYSRWASGGAHEQFF.

This clonotype showed up just a few times. The junction departs from germline at one end; a sequencing error may be responsible. This sequence joins TRBV3-1 and TRBJ2-3, with 8 bases matching TRBD2. Germline CDR1 reads LGHDT; CDR2 reads YNNKEL (reference sequence). The CDR3 is 16 amino acids. CDR3 residues: CAGSQEGRGGADTQYF. CDR3 DNA sequence: TGTGCCGGCAGCCAAGAGGGACGGGGGGGCGCAGATACGCAGTATTTT.

The table lists this clonotype with many counts. The chain uses TRBV7-3 and TRBJ2-2, with TRBD2 identical over 9 bases. This CDR3 region has 17 residues. Germline V gives CDR1 SGHTA, CDR2 FQGTGA. With V trimmed by 0 bases and J by 4 bases, 6 bases remained unmatched. CDR3 sequence: CASSLTPERGATGELFF. In nucleotides, the CDR3 is TGTGCCAGCAGCTTAACCCCGGAGCGGGGGGCCACCGGGGAGCTGTTTTTT.

CDR3 bases: TGTGCCAGCAGCTTGGTCGGAGGGAGCGCTGAAGCTTTCTTT. This sequence encodes CASSLVGGSAEAFF. J is TRBJ1-1 and V is TRBV7-6; D unclear. V shed 3 bases and J shed 6 bases, with 14 bases lying between them. Germline V gene sequence: CDR1 SGHVS, CDR2 FNYEAQ. The CDR3 has 14 residues.

The gene calls are TRBV20-1 and TRBJ1-5; D possibly corresponds to TRBD1 (5 bases). The V gene's germline CDR1 is DFQATT and CDR2 SNEGSKA (reference sequence). Trimming cost V 6 bases and J 11 bases, with 14 bases left between them. CDR3 length: 11 amino acids. The CDR3 protein is CSAMMGEAQHF. CDR3 nucleotides: TGCAGTGCCATGATGGGGGAAGCCCAGCATTTT.

The V gene is TRBV7-2, the J gene TRBJ2-3, with D unresolved. Germline V gives CDR1 SGHTA, CDR2 FQGNSA. The CDR3 covers 15 residues. V was trimmed by 1 base and J by 1 base, leaving 9 bases between them. CDR3 nucleotide sequence: TGTGCCAGCAGCTTAGGGCCTTCCCGCACAGATACGCAGTATTTT. Amino acid sequence: CASSLGPSRTDTQYF.

The chain recombines TRBV20-1 with TRBJ2-5; perhaps TRBD2 as D (5 bases). V was shortened by 2 bases and J by 5 bases, with 12 bases between the two germline ends. CDR1 DFQATT and CDR2 SNEGSKA come from the germline V gene (reference sequence). The CDR3 extends over 13 amino acids. The CDR3 region is CSARLAARETQYF. The CDR3 DNA is TGCAGTGCTAGACTAGCTGCTCGGGAGACCCAGTACTTC.

This clonotype was found many times. This chain links TRBV4-2 with TRBJ1-1; 7 bases agree with TRBD1. CDR3 size: 15 residues. Germline values: CDR1 LGHNA, CDR2 YNFKEQ. After removal of 1 base from V and 1 base from J, the junction contained 3 bases not matched to a gene. CDR3 residues: CASSQASGGNTEAFF. The CDR3 nucleotides read TGTGCCAGCAGCCAAGCTTCAGGGGGGAACACTGAAGCTTTCTTT.